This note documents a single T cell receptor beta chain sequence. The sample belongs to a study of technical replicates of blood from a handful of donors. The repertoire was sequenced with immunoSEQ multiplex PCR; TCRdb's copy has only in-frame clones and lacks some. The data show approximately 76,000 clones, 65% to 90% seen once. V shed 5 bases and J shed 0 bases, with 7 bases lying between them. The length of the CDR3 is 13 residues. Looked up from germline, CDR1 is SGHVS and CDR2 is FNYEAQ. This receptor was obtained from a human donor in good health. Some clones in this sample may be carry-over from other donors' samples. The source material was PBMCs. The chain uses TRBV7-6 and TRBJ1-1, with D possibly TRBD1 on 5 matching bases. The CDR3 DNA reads TGTGCCAGCAGCAGGACACTGAACACTGAAGCTTTCTTT. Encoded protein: CASSRTLNTEAFF.